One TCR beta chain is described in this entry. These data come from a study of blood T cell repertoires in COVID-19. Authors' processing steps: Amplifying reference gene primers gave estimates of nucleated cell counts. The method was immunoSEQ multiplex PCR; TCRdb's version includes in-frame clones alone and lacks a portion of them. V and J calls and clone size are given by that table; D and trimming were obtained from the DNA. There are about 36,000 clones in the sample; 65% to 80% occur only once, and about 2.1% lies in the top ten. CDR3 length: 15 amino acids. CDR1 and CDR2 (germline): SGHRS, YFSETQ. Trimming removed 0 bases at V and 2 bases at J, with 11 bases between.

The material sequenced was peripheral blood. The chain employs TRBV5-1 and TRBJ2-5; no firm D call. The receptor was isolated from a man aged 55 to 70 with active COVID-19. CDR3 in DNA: TGCGCCAGCAGCTTGGCCAACCAGGTACAAGAGACCCAGTACTTC. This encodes CASSLANQVQETQYF.